The rows below give T cell receptor beta chains drawn from one sample of a study of shared clonotypes between healthy human individuals. Assay: immunoSEQ multiplex PCR; the TCRdb copy retains only in-frame clones and omits some. The data hold roughly 2.5 million clones, with more than 80% observed a single time. Sequenced: naive CD4+ T cells sorted from blood. The receptors were sampled from a man younger than 30 in good health. The CDR3 runs from the conserved cysteine through the conserved F or W. A D gene is named only where the DNA matches it firmly. A row's size may be missing; if present it is once, few, many or a size class.

cdr3_aa	cdr3_nt	d_call	j_call	clone_size	v_call
CASSTLDAKNIQYF	TGCGCCAGCAGCACCCTAGACGCCAAAAACATTCAGTACTTC	.	TRBJ2-4	once	TRBV5-1
CASSLGGSYNEQFF	TGTGCCAGCAGCCTGGGAGGCTCCTACAATGAGCAGTTCTTC	.	TRBJ2-1	.	TRBV7-2
CASSVGTEAFF	TGTGCCAGCAGTGTGGGCACTGAAGCTTTCTTT	.	TRBJ1-1	.	TRBV6-6
CASSYFGGELFF	TGTGCCAGCAGTTATTTTGGCGGGGAGCTGTTTTTT	.	TRBJ2-2	.	TRBV6-6
CASSEPLAGSPRYTF	TGCGCCAGCAGTGAGCCTTTAGCAGGATCCCCGAGGTACACCTTC	.	TRBJ1-2	.	TRBV10-2
CASSLGQALYNEQFF	TGTGCCAGCTCACTAGGGCAGGCTCTCTACAATGAGCAGTTCTTC	.	TRBJ2-1	.	TRBV18
CASSQGASSISPQYF	TGCGCCAGCAGCCAAGGGGCTAGCTCCATATCACCCCAGTACTTC	.	TRBJ2-5	.	TRBV4-3
CATRGGANVLTF	TGTGCCACAAGGGGTGGGGCCAACGTCCTGACTTTC	.	TRBJ2-6	once	TRBV6-5
CASSLSTDRLRELFF	TGCGCCAGCAGCTTGTCAACGGACAGGCTAAGGGAACTGTTTTTT	TRBD1	TRBJ1-4	.	TRBV5-1
CASSLEGYGYTF	TGTGCCAGCAGCTTGGAGGGTTATGGCTACACCTTC	.	TRBJ1-2	.	TRBV5-6
CASSKRQTTNSPLHF	TGTGCCAGCAGTAAGAGACAGACGACGAATTCACCCCTCCACTTT	.	TRBJ1-6	.	TRBV6-5
CASSVNRGQIDTRSTDTQYF	TGTGCCAGCAGTGTCAATAGGGGACAGATCGACACCAGGAGCACAGATACGCAGTATTTT	TRBD1	TRBJ2-3	.	TRBV9
CASSTPRGARAFF	TGTGCCAGTAGTACACCCCGGGGCGCCAGAGCTTTCTTT	.	TRBJ1-1	.	TRBV19
CASSLGTSGNNEQFF	TGCGCCAGCAGCTTGGGTACTAGCGGGAACAATGAGCAGTTCTTC	TRBD2	TRBJ2-1	.	TRBV5-1
CASTSTAANYGYTF	TGTGCCAGCACCTCGACAGCAGCTAACTATGGCTACACCTTC	.	TRBJ1-2	.	TRBV7-9
CASSYGGGVVNTEAFF	TGTGCCAGCAGTTACGGGGGGGGCGTCGTGAACACTGAAGCTTTCTTT	.	TRBJ1-1	.	TRBV6-5
CATRSRDRGETQYF	TGTGCCACCCGGTCCCGGGACAGGGGTGAGACCCAGTACTTC	TRBD1	TRBJ2-5	.	TRBV19
CASSRLAGSTDTQYF	TGTGCCAGCAGCCGACTAGCGGGCAGCACAGATACGCAGTATTTT	TRBD2	TRBJ2-3	once	TRBV6-5
CASSLGLAYEQYF	TGTGCCAGCAGTTTGGGACTAGCCTACGAGCAGTACTTC	TRBD2	TRBJ2-7	.	TRBV27
CASSLMRSAGNGYTF	TGTGCCAGCAGTTTAATGAGGTCGGCAGGGAATGGCTACACCTTC	.	TRBJ1-2	.	TRBV27
CASSPTAGRYEQYF	TGTGCCAGCAGCCCGACGGCAGGGCGGTACGAGCAGTACTTC	.	TRBJ2-7	.	TRBV6-5
CASSPQGGELFF	TGTGCCAGCAGCCCGCAAGGCGGGGAGCTGTTTTTT	.	TRBJ2-2	.	TRBV7-2
CASRNPGHLFNEQFF	TGTGCCAGCAGGAATCCGGGACACTTGTTTAATGAGCAGTTCTTC	.	TRBJ2-1	.	TRBV6-1
CASTKDRGQPQHF	TGTGCCAGCACTAAGGACCGGGGACAGCCCCAGCATTTT	.	TRBJ1-5	.	TRBV2
CASAQGDGGPQHF	TGTGCCAGCGCCCAAGGAGACGGCGGGCCCCAGCATTTT	.	TRBJ1-5	.	TRBV2
CASSQTTGTSGYF	TGTGCCAGCAGTCAAACCACCGGGACTAGCGGGTATTTT	TRBD2	TRBJ2-3	.	TRBV6-5
CASSEGGGRAGNEKLFF	TGTGCCAGCAGTGAGGGCGGTGGGAGGGCGGGTAATGAAAAACTGTTTTTT	.	TRBJ1-4	.	TRBV2
CATSRGKGVGNQPQHF	TGTGCCACCAGCAGAGGGAAGGGAGTTGGCAATCAGCCCCAGCATTTT	.	TRBJ1-5	.	TRBV15
CASTPRQQGGGELFF	TGCGCCAGCACCCCACGGCAACAGGGCGGCGGGGAGCTGTTTTTT	.	TRBJ2-2	.	TRBV5-1
CASSSGLAGGGEQFF	TGTGCCAGCAGCTCGGGACTAGCGGGAGGGGGTGAGCAGTTCTTC	TRBD2	TRBJ2-1	.	TRBV6-1
CASNQVGDTSNEQFF	TGTGCCAGCAACCAAGTGGGGGATACCTCCAATGAGCAGTTCTTC	.	TRBJ2-1	.	TRBV7-9
CASSETGGNTGELFF	TGTGCCAGTAGTGAGACAGGGGGAAACACCGGGGAGCTGTTTTTT	TRBD1	TRBJ2-2	.	TRBV19
CAWSRSQAYEQYF	TGTGCCTGGAGTCGCTCCCAGGCCTACGAGCAGTACTTC	.	TRBJ2-7	.	TRBV30
CASSPPGSPGGEQFF	TGTGCCAGCTCACCACCGGGGAGTCCCGGGGGTGAGCAGTTCTTC	.	TRBJ2-1	.	TRBV18
CASRTGATGELFF	TGTGCCAGCAGAACAGGGGCCACCGGGGAGCTGTTTTTT	TRBD1	TRBJ2-2	.	TRBV6-5
CASSGTSGFYNEQFF	TGTGCCAGCAGTGGAACTAGCGGATTCTACAATGAGCAGTTCTTC	TRBD2	TRBJ2-1	once	TRBV2
CASGYSVDRSYEQYF	TGTGCTAGTGGTTATAGTGTGGACAGGTCCTACGAGCAGTACTTC	TRBD1	TRBJ2-7	.	TRBV12-5
CASRPTGISSYEQYF	TGTGCCAGCAGGCCGACAGGGATTAGCTCCTACGAGCAGTACTTC	TRBD1	TRBJ2-7	.	TRBV28
CASSLRTSGCECSTQYF	TGTGCCAGCAGCCTAAGGACTAGCGGGTGTGAATGCTCTACGCAGTATTTT	TRBD2	TRBJ2-3	.	TRBV11-3
CASSVGRGNTEAFF	TGTGCCAGTAGTGTCGGTAGGGGGAACACTGAAGCTTTCTTT	.	TRBJ1-1	.	TRBV19
CASSTGQGGKLFF	TGCGCCAGCAGCACGGGACAGGGAGGAAAACTGTTTTTT	TRBD1	TRBJ1-4	.	TRBV5-1
CASTGTSGRNYEQYF	TGTGCCAGTACCGGGACTAGCGGGAGGAACTACGAGCAGTACTTC	TRBD2	TRBJ2-7	.	TRBV11-2
CASSSARGSLSTEAFF	TGTGCCAGCAGTTCGGCCCGGGGGAGTCTGAGCACTGAAGCTTTCTTT	.	TRBJ1-1	.	TRBV6-6
CASSYANEVQETQYF	TGTGCCAGCAGTTACGCTAATGAGGTGCAAGAGACCCAGTACTTC	.	TRBJ2-5	.	TRBV6-5
CASRESGTSGSNEQFF	TGTGCCAGTCGAGAGTCTGGGACTAGCGGGAGCAATGAGCAGTTCTTC	TRBD2	TRBJ2-1	.	TRBV7-2
CASSTGQGTYNSPLHF	TGTGCCAGCAGTACTGGACAGGGCACCTATAATTCACCCCTCCACTTT	TRBD1	TRBJ1-6	.	TRBV2
CASSSRGPDTQYF	TGTGCCAGTAGTAGCAGGGGGCCAGATACGCAGTATTTT	TRBD1	TRBJ2-3	.	TRBV19
CAISEGRTPRQETQYF	TGTGCCATCAGTGAAGGACGAACGCCGAGACAAGAGACCCAGTACTTC	.	TRBJ2-5	.	TRBV10-3
CASSRTGTGDEQYF	TGTGCCAGCAGCAGGACCGGGACAGGGGACGAGCAGTACTTC	TRBD1	TRBJ2-7	.	TRBV5-4
CSVVKGSNTEAFF	TGCAGCGTTGTAAAGGGGTCGAACACTGAAGCTTTCTTT	.	TRBJ1-1	.	TRBV29-1
CASSSRGNEQFF	TGTGCCAGCAGCTCAAGGGGCAATGAGCAGTTCTTC	.	TRBJ2-1	.	TRBV7-8
CASWDMSSYEQYF	TGTGCCAGTTGGGACATGAGCTCCTACGAGCAGTACTTC	.	TRBJ2-7	.	TRBV2
CASSKQGRDRYNEQFF	TGTGCCAGCAGCAAACAGGGGCGGGACCGTTACAATGAGCAGTTCTTC	.	TRBJ2-1	.	TRBV7-2
CASSQWGRDIRYNEQFF	TGTGCCAGCAGTCAGTGGGGTCGGGACATCAGATACAATGAGCAGTTCTTC	.	TRBJ2-1	.	TRBV2
CAWSVSREGAVSGANVLTF	TGTGCCTGGAGTGTAAGTCGTGAGGGGGCTGTTTCTGGGGCCAACGTCCTGACTTTC	TRBD1	TRBJ2-6	.	TRBV30
CASSLGDRDNNEQFF	TGCGCCAGCAGCTTGGGGGACAGGGATAACAATGAGCAGTTCTTC	TRBD1	TRBJ2-1	.	TRBV5-1